This T cell receptor beta chain was retrieved from a study of vaccination and CD4 T cells after COVID-19. As for this clonotype: Its antigen remains unidentified.

Treatment meaning: roughly 10-day PBMC culture with coronavirus spike peptide pools or control peptides (ViraFEST assay). Samples of CD4+ T cells were obtained from the unexposed donor before the COVID-19 pandemic (2011-2018). Germline V lookup: CDR1 SGHRS, CDR2 YFSETQ. The CDR3 runs 15 residues. V was cut by 5 bases and J by 6 bases, with 20 bases left in between. The Oncomine TCR Beta short-read assay was applied to DNA of cultured CD4+ T cells. TCRdb itself ran the PCR reads through MiXCR, one entry per CDR3 protein. The table lists under 5,500 distinct CDR3 sequences, around 45% of them singletons, with 28% in the top ten.

The clonotype originates from a human donor in good health. This rearrangement joins TRBV5-1 to TRBJ2-5; D might be TRBD1 (7 bases). Sequencing was carried out using CD4+ T cells from blood, cultured in vitro. CDR3 DNA: TGCGCCAGCAGGAGATTGGAGGGGGCCGGAAAGACCCAGTACTTC. It specifies CASRRLEGAGKTQYF. Full variable domain (rest looked up from reference TRBV5-1 and TRBJ2-5): KAGVTQTPRYLIKTRGQQVTLSCSPISGHRSVSWYQQTPGQGLQFLFEYFSETQRNKGNFPGRFSGRQFSNSRSEMNVSTLELGDSALYLCASRRLEGAGKTQYFGPGTRLLVL.